Below are 7 T cell receptor beta chains sequenced from a single sample in a study of blood T cell repertoires in COVID-19. Clones were sequenced by immunoSEQ multiplex PCR, and TCRdb holds only the in-frame ones, with some missing. The table records roughly 200,000 clones, approximately 87% of them present only once. Sequences were obtained from PBMCs or T cells enriched from blood (not recorded which). Source of these receptors: a woman aged 45-65 years in a cohort exposed to, infected with or recovered from COVID-19 (not recorded which).

The chain recombines TRBV7-2 with TRBJ2-7; a weak D match, TRBD1 (7 bases). Trimming stripped 6 bases from V and 0 bases from J, with 12 bases between. Germline V lookup: CDR1 SGHTA, CDR2 FQGNSA. The CDR3 sequence is 14 residues long. Here the CDR3 reads CASRYRGGSYEQYF. The CDR3 DNA follows: TGTGCCAGCAGGTACAGGGGAGGCTCCTACGAGCAGTACTTC.

This chain uses TRBV10-1 with TRBJ2-1, with 12 positions matching TRBD1. The CDR3 runs 13 residues. The V gene end was trimmed by 6 bases and the J gene end by 11 bases; junction bases not matched to a gene: 5. Germline V lookup: CDR1 WNHNN, CDR2 SYGVQD (reference sequence). The DNA of the CDR3 is TGCGCCAGCAGCGACGGGACAGGGGGCAAGCAGTTCTTC. Its protein is CASSDGTGGKQFF.

V and J are TRBV2 and TRBJ1-3; perhaps TRBD1 as D (5 bases). The germline V gene encodes CDR1 SNHLY and CDR2 FYNNEI. Trimming removed 3 bases from V and 4 bases from J, with 7 bases in between. The CDR3 contains 13 residues. The CDR3 sequence is CASSEQGGNTIYF. The CDR3 coding sequence is TGTGCCAGCAGTGAGCAGGGAGGAAACACCATATATTTT.

The chain employs TRBV9 and TRBJ2-2; perhaps TRBD1 as D (5 bases). Germline CDR1 is SGDLS and CDR2 is YYNGEE. The CDR3 is 14 residues long. The V end was cut by 0 bases, the J end by 3 bases, with 6 bases between. This CDR3 is CASSVEGYTGELFF. The DNA for the CDR3 is TGTGCCAGCAGCGTAGAGGGGTACACCGGGGAGCTGTTTTTT.

V gene TRBV7-6 combines with J gene TRBJ2-1, with D tentatively TRBD2 (6 bases). V was cut by 5 bases and J by 5 bases, with 13 bases left in between. This CDR3 is built from 14 residues. Germline V gives CDR1 SGHVS, CDR2 FNYEAQ. CDR3 sequence: CASSPGDFDNEQFF. Here the CDR3 DNA reads TGTGCCAGCAGCCCGGGGGACTTCGACAATGAGCAGTTCTTC.

The rearrangement joins TRBV4-1 to TRBJ2-1, with 16 nucleotides matching TRBD2. The CDR3 contains 16 residues. From germline, CDR1 is MGHRA and CDR2 YSYEKL. The junction had 10 bases not matched to a gene; V was cut back by 1 base and J by 16 bases. The CDR3: CASSQGLPGLAGGQFF. CDR3 nucleotide sequence: TGCGCCAGCAGCCAAGGGCTACCGGGACTAGCGGGGGGGCAATTCTTC.

The V and J genes are TRBV5-1 and TRBJ2-3; 8 nucleotides agree with TRBD2. V lost 0 bases to trimming and J lost 0 bases; unmatched junction nucleotides: 6. Germline V gene data show CDR1 as SGHRS and CDR2 as YFSETQ. The CDR3 extends over 17 amino acids. CDR3 loop: CASSLGASGQSTDTQYF. As DNA, the CDR3 is TGCGCCAGCAGCTTGGGGGCTAGCGGGCAGAGCACAGATACGCAGTATTTT.